The TCR beta chain under discussion was sequenced for a study of T cell responses to AZD1222 COVID-19 vaccine. The V end lost 3 bases, the J end lost 4 bases, and 13 bases lay between the germline ends. This CDR3 is 14 amino acids long. Per the germline V gene, CDR1 is SGHTS and CDR2 is YDEGEE. Study-level points and caveats: After two AZD1222 doses, spike-specific TCR breadth and depth rose versus day 0. In a largely white British group with more females than males, clonal diversity was possibly underestimated.

Profiled with immunoSEQ multiplex PCR; TCRdb holds only in-frame clones, not every one. The sample has some 150,000 clones, about 91% seen once. Turning to this clone: Its antigen is unidentified.

Sample: peripheral blood, taken on day 0 of MenACWY control vaccination. This sequence joins TRBV5-8 and TRBJ1-1; unclear D gene. This clonotype originated in an adult in good health. The chain's CDR3 is CASSSGRLGTEAFF. DNA for the CDR3: TGTGCCAGCAGCTCCGGACGTTTGGGCACTGAAGCTTTCTTT.